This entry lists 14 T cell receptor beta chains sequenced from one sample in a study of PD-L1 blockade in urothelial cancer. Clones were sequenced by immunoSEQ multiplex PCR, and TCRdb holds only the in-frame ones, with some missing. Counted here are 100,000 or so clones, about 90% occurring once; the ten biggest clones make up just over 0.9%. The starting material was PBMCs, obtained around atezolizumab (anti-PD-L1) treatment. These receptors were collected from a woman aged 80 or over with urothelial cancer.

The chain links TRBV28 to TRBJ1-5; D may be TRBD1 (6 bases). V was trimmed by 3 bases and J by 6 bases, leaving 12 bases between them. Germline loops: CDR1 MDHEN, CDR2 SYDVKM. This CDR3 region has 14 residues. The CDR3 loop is CASSLRQGFQPQHF. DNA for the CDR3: TGTGCCAGCAGTTTGAGGCAGGGGTTTCAGCCCCAGCATTTT.

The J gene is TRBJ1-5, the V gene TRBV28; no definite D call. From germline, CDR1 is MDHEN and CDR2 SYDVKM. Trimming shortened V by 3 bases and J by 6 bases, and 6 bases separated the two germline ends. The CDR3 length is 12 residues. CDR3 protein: CASSFQAQPQHF. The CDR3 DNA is TGTGCCAGCAGTTTTCAGGCTCAGCCCCAGCATTTT.

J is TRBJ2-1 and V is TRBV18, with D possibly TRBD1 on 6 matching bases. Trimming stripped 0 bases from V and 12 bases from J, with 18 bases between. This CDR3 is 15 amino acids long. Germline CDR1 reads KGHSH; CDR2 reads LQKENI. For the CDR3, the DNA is TGTGCCAGCTCACCACCCCGAACGGACAGAACCGGGCAGTTCTTC. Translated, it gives CASSPPRTDRTGQFF.

The CDR3, as DNA: TGTGCCAGTAGTCGACAGGCCCGCCTGGAGACCCAGTACTTC. It yields the protein CASSRQARLETQYF. The V call is TRBV19, the J call TRBJ2-5, with D possibly matching TRBD1 (6 bases). With 5 bases removed from V and 5 bases from J, the gap between germline ends came to 15 bases. The CDR3 consists of 14 residues. CDR1 LNHDA and CDR2 SQIVND come from the germline V gene (reference sequence). Combining the CDR3 with reference TRBV19 and TRBJ2-5 gives the whole variable domain DGGITQSPKYLFRKEGQNVTLSCEQNLNHDAMYWYRQDPGQGLRLIYYSQIVNDFQKGDIAEGYSVSREKKESFPLTVTSAQKNPTAFYLCASSRQARLETQYFGPGTRLLVL.

CDR3 protein: CASSVTQGNEQFF. The CDR3 DNA reads as TGTGCCAGCAGCGTAACGCAGGGGAATGAGCAGTTCTTC. The chain links TRBV9 to TRBJ2-1; D might be TRBD1 (6 bases). In germline, CDR1 is SGDLS, CDR2 YYNGEE. CDR3 length equals 13 residues. The V end was cut by 1 base, the J end by 7 bases, with 9 bases between.

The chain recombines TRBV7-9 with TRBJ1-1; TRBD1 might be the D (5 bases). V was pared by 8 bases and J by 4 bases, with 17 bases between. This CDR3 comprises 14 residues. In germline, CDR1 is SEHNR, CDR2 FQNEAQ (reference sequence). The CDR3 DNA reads TGTGCCAGCCAACCAGGCGGGGGAATCACTGAAGCTTTCTTT. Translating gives CASQPGGGITEAFF.

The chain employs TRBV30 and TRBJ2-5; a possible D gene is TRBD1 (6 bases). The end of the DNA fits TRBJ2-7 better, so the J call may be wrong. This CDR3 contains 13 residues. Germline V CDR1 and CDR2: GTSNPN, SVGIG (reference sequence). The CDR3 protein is CAWSVGTNYEQYF. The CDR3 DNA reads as TGTGCCTGGAGTGTTGGGACAAACTACGAGCAGTACTTC.

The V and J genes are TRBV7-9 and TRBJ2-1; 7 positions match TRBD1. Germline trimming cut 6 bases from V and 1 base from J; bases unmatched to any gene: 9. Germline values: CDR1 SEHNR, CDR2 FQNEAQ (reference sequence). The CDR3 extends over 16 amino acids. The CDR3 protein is CASSSTGTESYNEQFF. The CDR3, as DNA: TGTGCCAGCAGTTCCACCGGGACAGAGTCCTACAATGAGCAGTTCTTC.

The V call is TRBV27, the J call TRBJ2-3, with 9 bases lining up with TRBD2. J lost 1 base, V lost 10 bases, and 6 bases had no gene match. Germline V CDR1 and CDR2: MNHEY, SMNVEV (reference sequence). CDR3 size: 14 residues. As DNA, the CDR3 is TGTGCCACCAAAGGCGGGGGGGGCACAGATACGCAGTATTTT. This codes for CATKGGGGTDTQYF.

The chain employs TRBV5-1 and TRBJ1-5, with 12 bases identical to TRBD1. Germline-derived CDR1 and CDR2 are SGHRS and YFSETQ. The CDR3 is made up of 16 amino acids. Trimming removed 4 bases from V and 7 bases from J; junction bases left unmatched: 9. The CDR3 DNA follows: TGCGCCAGCAGCCCCGTAGGGACAGGGGGCGGACAGCCCCAGCATTTT. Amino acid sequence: CASSPVGTGGGQPQHF.

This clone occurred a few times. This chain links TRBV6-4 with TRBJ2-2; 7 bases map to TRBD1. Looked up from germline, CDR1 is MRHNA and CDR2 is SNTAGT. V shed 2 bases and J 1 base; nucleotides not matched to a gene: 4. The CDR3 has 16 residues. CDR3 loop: CASSDERQGNTGELFF. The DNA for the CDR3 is TGTGCCAGCAGTGACGAGAGACAGGGGAACACCGGGGAGCTGTTTTTT.

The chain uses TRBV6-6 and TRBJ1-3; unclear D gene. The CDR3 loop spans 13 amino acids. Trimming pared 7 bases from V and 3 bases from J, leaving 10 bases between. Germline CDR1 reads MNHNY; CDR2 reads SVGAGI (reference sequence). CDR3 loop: CASTSQLGNTIYF. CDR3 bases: TGTGCCAGCACTTCCCAACTTGGAAACACCATATATTTT.

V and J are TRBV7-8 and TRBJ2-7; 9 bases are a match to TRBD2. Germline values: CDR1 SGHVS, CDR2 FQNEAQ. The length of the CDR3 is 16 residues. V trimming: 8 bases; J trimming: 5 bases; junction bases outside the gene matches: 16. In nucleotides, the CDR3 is TGTGCCAGCCGGTACGGCATAGCGGGAGCTAGGAACGAGCAGTACTTC. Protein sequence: CASRYGIAGARNEQYF. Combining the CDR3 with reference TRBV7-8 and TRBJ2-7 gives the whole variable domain GAGVSQSPRYKVAKRGQDVALRCDPISGHVSLFWYQQALGQGPEFLTYFQNEAQLDKSGLPSDRFFAERPEGSVSTLKIQRTQQEDSAVYLCASRYGIAGARNEQYFGPGTRLTVT.

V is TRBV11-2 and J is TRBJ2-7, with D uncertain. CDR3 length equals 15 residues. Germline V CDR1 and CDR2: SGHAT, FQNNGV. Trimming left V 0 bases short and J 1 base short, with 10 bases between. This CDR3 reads CASSLESDASYEQYF. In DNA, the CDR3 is TGTGCCAGCAGCTTAGAGAGCGACGCATCCTACGAGCAGTACTTC.